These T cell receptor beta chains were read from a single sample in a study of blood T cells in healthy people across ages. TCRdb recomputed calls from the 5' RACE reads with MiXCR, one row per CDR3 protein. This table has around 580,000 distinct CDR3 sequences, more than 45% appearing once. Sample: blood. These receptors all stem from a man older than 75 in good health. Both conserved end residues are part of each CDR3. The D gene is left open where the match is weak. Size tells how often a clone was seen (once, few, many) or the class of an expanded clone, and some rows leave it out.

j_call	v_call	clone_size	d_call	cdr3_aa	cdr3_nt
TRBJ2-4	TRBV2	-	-	CATGRPPGVYF	TGTGCCACCGGCCGGCCTCCAGGGGTGTACTTC
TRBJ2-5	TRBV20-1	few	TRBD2	CSASGLAPILYQETQYF	TGCAGTGCTAGTGGACTAGCGCCCATCCTGTACCAAGAGACCCAGTACTTC
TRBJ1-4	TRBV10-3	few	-	CAISDSAGDLKKLFF	TGTGCCATCAGTGATTCGGCAGGGGATCTTAAAAAACTGTTTTTT
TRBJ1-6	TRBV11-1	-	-	CASSAPGREYNSPLHF	TGTGCCAGCAGCGCTCCGGGACGGGAATATAATTCACCCCTCCACTTT
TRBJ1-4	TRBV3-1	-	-	CASSPRLGGESEKLFF	TGTGCCAGCAGCCCCCGACTAGGAGGGGAGAGTGAAAAACTGTTTTTT
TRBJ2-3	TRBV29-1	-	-	CSASGSPDTQYF	TGCAGCGCTTCGGGGTCCCCCGATACGCAGTATTTT
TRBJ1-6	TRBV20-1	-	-	CSARPDSGGNSPLHF	TGCAGTGCCCGACCAGACTCGGGTGGTAATTCACCCCTCCACTTT
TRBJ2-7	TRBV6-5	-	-	CASRRTVNSEQYF	TGTGCCAGCAGACGGACGGTTAACTCCGAGCAGTACTTC
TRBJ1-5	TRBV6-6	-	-	CASRDHGTRNQPQHF	TGTGCCAGCAGAGACCACGGGACCCGCAATCAGCCCCAGCATTTT
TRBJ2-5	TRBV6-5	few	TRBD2	CASTRRGVQETQYF	TGTGCCAGCACCCGTCGGGGGGTTCAAGAGACCCAGTACTTC
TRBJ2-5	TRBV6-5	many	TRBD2	CASSPGLAEIQETQYF	TGTGCCAGCAGTCCCGGACTAGCGGAAATCCAAGAGACCCAGTACTTC
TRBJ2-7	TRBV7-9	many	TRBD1	CASMRTGEGSEQYF	TGTGCTAGTATGAGGACAGGGGAAGGGAGCGAGCAGTACTTC
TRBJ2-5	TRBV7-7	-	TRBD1	CASSLGPGQGYDEQYF	TGTGCTAGCAGCTTAGGCCCGGGACAGGGTTACGATGAGCAGTACTTC
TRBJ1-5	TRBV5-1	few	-	CASSLDGRNQPQHF	TGCGCCAGCAGCTTGGACGGGAGAAATCAGCCCCAGCATTTT
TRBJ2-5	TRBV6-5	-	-	CASTNVDLNQETQYF	TGTGCCAGCACCAATGTCGACCTAAACCAAGAGACCCAGTACTTC
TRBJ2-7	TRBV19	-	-	CASSIGGVGEQYF	TGTGCCAGTAGTATCGGGGGAGTCGGCGAGCAGTACTTC
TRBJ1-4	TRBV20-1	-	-	CSARSRPGRRGTNEKLFF	TGCAGTGCTAGATCCCGGCCAGGCCGAAGGGGTACTAATGAAAAACTGTTTTTT
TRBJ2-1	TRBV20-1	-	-	CSASPSRARNEQFF	TGCAGTGCTAGCCCCTCACGGGCCCGCAATGAGCAGTTCTTC
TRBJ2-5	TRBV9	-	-	CASSVGAHEETQYF	TGTGCCAGCAGCGTAGGAGCACATGAGGAGACCCAGTACTTC
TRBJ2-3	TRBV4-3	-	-	CASSQDLGRGLATDTQYF	TGCGCCAGCAGCCAAGATCTAGGTCGGGGACTCGCCACAGATACGCAGTATTTT
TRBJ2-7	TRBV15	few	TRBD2	CATSRERRGSSYEQYF	TGTGCCACCAGCAGAGAACGGCGCGGGAGCTCCTACGAGCAGTACTTC